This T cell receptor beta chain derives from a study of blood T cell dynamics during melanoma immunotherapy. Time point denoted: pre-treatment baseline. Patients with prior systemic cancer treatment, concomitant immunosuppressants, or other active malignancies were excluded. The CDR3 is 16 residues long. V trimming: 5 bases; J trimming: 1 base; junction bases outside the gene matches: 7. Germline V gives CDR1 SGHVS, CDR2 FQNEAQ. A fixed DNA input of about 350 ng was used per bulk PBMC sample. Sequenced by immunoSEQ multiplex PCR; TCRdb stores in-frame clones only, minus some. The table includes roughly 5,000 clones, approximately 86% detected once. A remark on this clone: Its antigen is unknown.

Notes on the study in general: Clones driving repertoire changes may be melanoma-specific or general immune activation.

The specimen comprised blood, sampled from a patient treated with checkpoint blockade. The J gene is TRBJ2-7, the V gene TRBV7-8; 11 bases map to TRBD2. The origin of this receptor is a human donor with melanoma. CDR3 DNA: TGTGCCAGCAGCACCCCCCTAGCGGGAGGATCCTACGAGCAGTACTTC. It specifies CASSTPLAGGSYEQYF.